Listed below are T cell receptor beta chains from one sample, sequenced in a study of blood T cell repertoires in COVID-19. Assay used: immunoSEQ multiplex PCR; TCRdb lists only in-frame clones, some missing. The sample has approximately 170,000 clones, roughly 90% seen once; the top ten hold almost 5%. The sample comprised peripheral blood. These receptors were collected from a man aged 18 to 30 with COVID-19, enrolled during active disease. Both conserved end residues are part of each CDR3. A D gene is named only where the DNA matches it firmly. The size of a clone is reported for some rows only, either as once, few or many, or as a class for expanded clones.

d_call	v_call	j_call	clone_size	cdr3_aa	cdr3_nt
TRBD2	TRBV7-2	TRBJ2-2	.	CASSRRTSGNTGELFF	TGTGCCAGCAGTCGCCGGACTAGCGGGAACACCGGGGAGCTGTTTTTT
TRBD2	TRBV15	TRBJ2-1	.	CATSTKMAPGTSGDNEQFF	TGTGCCACCAGCACCAAGATGGCGCCTGGGACTAGCGGTGACAATGAGCAGTTCTTC
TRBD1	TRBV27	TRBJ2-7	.	CASSFPPRDRVFEQYF	TGTGCCAGCAGTTTCCCCCCCCGGGACAGGGTTTTCGAGCAGTACTTC
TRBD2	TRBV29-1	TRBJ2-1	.	CSVGRSGSQEQFF	TGCAGCGTTGGTCGGAGCGGGAGCCAGGAGCAGTTCTTC
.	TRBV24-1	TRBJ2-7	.	CATSDTGTQPYEQYF	TGTGCCACCAGTGATACCGGGACACAGCCCTACGAGCAGTACTTC
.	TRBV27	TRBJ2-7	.	CASSLDRYSYEQYF	TGTGCCAGCAGTTTAGACAGATACTCCTACGAGCAGTACTTC
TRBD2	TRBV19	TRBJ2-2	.	CASSISGLAVNTGELFF	TGTGCCAGTAGTATCTCCGGACTAGCGGTAAACACCGGGGAGCTGTTTTTT
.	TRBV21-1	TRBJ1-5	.	CASSKVGAEINSNQPQHF	TGTGCCAGCAGCAAAGTTGGGGCGGAGATTAATAGCAATCAGCCCCAGCATTTT
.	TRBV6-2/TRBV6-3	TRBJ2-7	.	CASSLGMGAVTYEQYF	TGTGCCAGCAGTCTCGGGATGGGAGCGGTAACCTACGAGCAGTACTTC
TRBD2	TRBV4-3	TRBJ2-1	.	CASSLQSGGWDEQFF	TGCGCCAGCAGCCTACAGAGCGGGGGATGGGATGAGCAGTTCTTC
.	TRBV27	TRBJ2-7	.	CASGQLGGEQYF	TGTGCCAGCGGACAGCTTGGCGGGGAGCAGTACTTC
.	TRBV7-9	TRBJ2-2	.	CASSPPYIPKNTGELFF	TGTGCCAGCAGCCCGCCGTACATCCCCAAGAACACCGGGGAGCTGTTTTTT
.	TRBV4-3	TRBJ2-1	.	CASSQEAEQFF	TGCGCCAGCAGCCAAGAGGCTGAGCAGTTCTTC
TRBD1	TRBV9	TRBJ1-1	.	CASSAGQGAAEAFF	TGTGCCAGCAGCGCCGGACAGGGGGCCGCTGAAGCTTTCTTT
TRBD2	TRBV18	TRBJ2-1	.	CASSPESWREVSGEQFF	TGTGCCAGCTCACCGGAGAGCTGGCGGGAGGTTTCGGGTGAGCAGTTCTTC
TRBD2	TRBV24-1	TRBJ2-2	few	CATSVGPRDYPNTGELFF	TGTGCCACCAGTGTAGGACCTAGGGACTACCCGAACACCGGGGAGCTGTTTTTT
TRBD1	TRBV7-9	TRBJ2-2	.	CASSWDRGPAGELFF	TGTGCCAGCAGCTGGGACAGGGGCCCTGCCGGGGAGCTGTTTTTT
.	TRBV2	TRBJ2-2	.	CASALSHTGELFF	TGTGCCAGCGCCCTGAGTCACACCGGGGAGCTGTTTTTT
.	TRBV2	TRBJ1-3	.	CASSERNRLSGNTIYF	TGTGCCAGCAGTGAAAGGAACAGGCTATCTGGAAACACCATATATTTT
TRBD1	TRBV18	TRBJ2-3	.	CASSHSGTGGTDTQYF	TGTGCCAGCTCACACTCCGGGACAGGGGGCACAGATACGCAGTATTTT
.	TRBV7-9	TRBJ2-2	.	CASSPRGNTGELFF	TGTGCCAGCAGCCCCAGGGGGAACACCGGGGAGCTGTTTTTT
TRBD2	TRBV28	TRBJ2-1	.	CASSTGLRSGRALGRDEQFF	TGTGCCAGCTCGACCGGACTTCGGTCTGGACGAGCGCTGGGGAGGGATGAGCAGTTCTTC
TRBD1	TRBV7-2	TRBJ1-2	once	CASSSQGGRGYTF	TGTGCCAGCAGCTCACAGGGGGGAAGGGGCTACACCTTC
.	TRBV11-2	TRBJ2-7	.	CASSASYEQYF	TGTGCCAGCAGCGCGTCCTACGAGCAGTACTTC
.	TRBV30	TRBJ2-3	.	CAWRSDISTDTQYF	TGTGCCTGGAGATCGGACATCAGCACAGATACGCAGTATTTT
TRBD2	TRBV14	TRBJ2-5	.	CASSQDRGGVQYF	TGTGCCAGCAGCCAAGATCGTGGGGGGGTCCAGTACTTC
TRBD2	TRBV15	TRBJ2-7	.	CATSRGLAGGFRTYEQYF	TGTGCCACCAGCAGAGGACTAGCGGGAGGGTTTCGAACCTACGAGCAGTACTTC
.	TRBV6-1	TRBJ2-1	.	CASSETPSSYNEQFF	TGTGCCAGCAGTGAAACGCCTAGCTCCTACAATGAGCAGTTCTTC
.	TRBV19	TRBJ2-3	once	CASSISQGWTDTQYF	TGTGCCAGTAGTATATCCCAGGGGTGGACAGATACGCAGTATTTT
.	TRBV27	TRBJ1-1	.	CASSLLGRRMNTEAFF	TGTGCCAGCAGTTTATTGGGCAGAAGAATGAACACTGAAGCTTTCTTT
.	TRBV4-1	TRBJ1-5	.	CASSPPGVSRQPQHF	TGCGCCAGCAGCCCTCCCGGGGTCAGCCGGCAGCCCCAGCATTTT
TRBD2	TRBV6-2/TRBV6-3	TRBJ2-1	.	CASSTGTSPLF	TGTGCCAGCAGTACCGGGACTAGTCCCCTCTTC
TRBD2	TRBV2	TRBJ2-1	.	CASRGLASYNEQFF	TGTGCCAGCAGGGGACTAGCCTCCTACAATGAGCAGTTCTTC
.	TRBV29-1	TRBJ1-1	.	CSVLRELGEAFF	TGCAGCGTCCTACGGGAGTTGGGTGAAGCTTTCTTT
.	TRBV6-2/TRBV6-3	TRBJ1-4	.	CASSSRRQTPSWNEKLLF	TGTGCCAGCAGTTCGAGAAGACAGACCCCTTCTTGGAATGAAAAACTGCTTTTT
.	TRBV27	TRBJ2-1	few	CASSLWRDDNEQFF	TGTGCCAGCAGTTTGTGGAGGGATGACAATGAGCAGTTCTTC
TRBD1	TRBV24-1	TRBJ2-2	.	CATSDYDRASGELFF	TGTGCCACCAGTGATTATGACAGGGCATCCGGGGAGCTGTTTTTT
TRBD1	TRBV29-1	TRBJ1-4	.	CSVVGTGDEKLFF	TGCAGCGTTGTAGGGACAGGGGATGAAAAACTGTTTTTT
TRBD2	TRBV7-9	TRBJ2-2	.	CASSRTRPSGELFF	TGTGCCAGCAGCCGGACTAGGCCTAGCGGGGAGCTGTTTTTT
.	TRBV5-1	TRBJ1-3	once	CASSLAGIHRLGNTIYF	TGCGCCAGCAGCTTGGCGGGGATACACCGCCTTGGAAACACCATATATTTT
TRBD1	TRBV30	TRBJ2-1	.	CAQGAGPYNEQFF	TGTGCCCAGGGGGCGGGGCCCTACAATGAGCAGTTCTTC
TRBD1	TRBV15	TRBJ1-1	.	CATSIHDRVGTEAFF	TGTGCCACCAGCATACATGACAGGGTGGGCACTGAAGCTTTCTTT
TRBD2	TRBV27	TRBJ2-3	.	CASSLTSGTQYF	TGTGCCAGCAGTTTAACTAGCGGAACGCAGTATTTT
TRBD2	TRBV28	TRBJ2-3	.	CASSPVAGSTDTQYF	TGTGCCAGCAGCCCAGTAGCGGGAAGCACAGATACGCAGTATTTT
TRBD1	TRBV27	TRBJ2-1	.	CASSLSGTGAYNEQFF	TGTGCCAGCAGTTTATCTGGGACAGGCGCCTACAATGAGCAGTTCTTC
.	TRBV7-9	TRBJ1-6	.	CASSSPLGPPGPLHF	TGTGCCAGCAGCTCTCCGTTGGGGCCCCCTGGTCCCCTCCACTTT
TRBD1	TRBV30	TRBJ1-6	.	CAWSFDRDSPLHF	TGTGCCTGGAGTTTTGACAGGGATTCACCCCTCCACTTT
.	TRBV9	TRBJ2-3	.	CASTSDDYSADTQYF	TGTGCCAGCACCTCAGATGACTATAGCGCAGATACGCAGTATTTT
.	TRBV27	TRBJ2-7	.	CASSSRAHEQYF	TGTGCCAGCAGTTCCAGGGCCCACGAGCAGTACTTC
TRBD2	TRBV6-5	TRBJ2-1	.	CASDGNGRAANEQFF	TGTGCCAGCGACGGAAACGGGAGGGCCGCCAATGAGCAGTTCTTC
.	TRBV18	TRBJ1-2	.	CASSPRAGLDGYTF	TGTGCCAGCTCACCACGCGCAGGGCTGGACGGCTACACCTTC
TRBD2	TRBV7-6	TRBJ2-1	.	CASSFYAAAGRPYNEQFF	TGTGCCAGCAGCTTTTACGCGGCAGCGGGAAGGCCCTACAATGAGCAGTTCTTC
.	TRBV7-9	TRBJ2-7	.	CASSLAGSNSYEQYF	TGTGCCAGCAGCTTAGCGGGCAGCAACAGTTACGAGCAGTACTTC
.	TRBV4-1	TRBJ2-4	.	CASSQDGTKNIQYF	TGCGCCAGCAGCCAAGACGGTACCAAAAACATTCAGTACTTC
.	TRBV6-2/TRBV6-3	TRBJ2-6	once	CASSYQPGAGANVLTF	TGTGCCAGCAGTTACCAGCCGGGGGCTGGGGCCAACGTCCTGACTTTC